The T cell receptor (beta chain) under discussion was sequenced for a study of T cells in women clearing cervical HPV infection (dated by TCRdb to the late 2010s). Turning to the overall study: The cases were 20 to 30 women with histologically confirmed HPV16-related CIN3 or worse, and 2 of those women had invasive cancers. Blood from cases was collected at the visit at which the lesion was first identified, whereas blood from controls was collected once infection was no longer detected. Since only a few of the women had HLA typing available, the possibility that HLA type was acting as a confounder could not be ruled out. This exploratory proof-of-principle case-control study, nested within the Guanacaste HPV Natural History Study in Costa Rica, compared TCR repertoires among women with different cervical HPV16 outcomes. In the parent cohort, some 11,000 women aged 18 or older were enrolled in Guanacaste, Costa Rica, during 1993 to 1994 and then followed for approximately 7 years. Cases and controls were matched on year of sample collection and on age within five years. Among cases, blood sampling occurred a median of about 150 days after lesion detection, with an interquartile range of about 80 to 200 days. A median age of almost 35 years was observed in cases versus 38 to 45 in controls, and no significant differences in baseline characteristics were found. Five blinded duplicates per group were added as quality controls, so that about 60 samples were obtained: roughly 50 participants and roughly ten replicates. Controls were more than 20 women whose single incident HPV16 infection cleared within 12 months without precancer or cancer developing. Study-level results and caveats: Cases were distinguished from controls with an estimated AUC of approximately 0.8 by random forest classifiers combining richness and V gene abundances. The cross-sectional design could not show whether associations preceded infection or resulted from it; effector/memory subsets and HPV-specific T cells were not isolated. T-cell numbers per sample were unknown, so richness differences could reflect varying T-cell content rather than repertoire biology. Across sequencing depths, CIN3+ cases showed significantly higher TCR repertoire richness than controls, but evenness did not differ between the groups.

Note on this clone: Its antigen has not been determined.

Using the immunoSEQ assay, multiplex PCR amplified TCR beta CDR3 regions from an average of about 1,200 ng of genomic DNA per sample. To correct primer bias, the assay used a complete synthetic TCR repertoire to set an amplification baseline. The amplicons were sequenced using the Illumina platform. Concerning the study's data processing: Sequences were error-corrected by clustering with frequency ratios and a modified nearest-neighbor algorithm and were then analyzed in the immunoSEQ Analyzer with IMGT gene definitions. At each rarefaction depth, TCR richness and evenness were averaged over 20 rarefaction repeats, and samples with fewer sequences than the depth were excluded. Relative abundances of V, D and J genes were compared between groups using Wilcoxon rank sum tests, with FDR correction applied. An intraclass correlation of roughly 95% for TCR richness and an average of around 71% across 66 gene segments were obtained from the blinded duplicates. TCRdb carries this immuneACCESS record with in-frame sequences only. Its versions omit some clonotypes, under half of them owing to an unresolved V gene in the studies checked, with the rest unexplained. That table supplies the V and J calls and clone size; D and trimming were determined from the DNA. Per the sample table, the count is fewer than 30,000 clones. The top ten clonotypes cover roughly 15% of the sample.

Every participant had a single incident cervical HPV16 infection, and women with prevalent HPV16 infections were excluded. Cervical HPV DNA was detected by MY09/MY11 PCR and genotyped by dot-blot hybridization. Around 15 mL of heparinized blood were centrifuged, and the buffy coat was split into aliquots, frozen at -30 degrees C, and then kept at -80 degrees C. Genomic DNA was extracted from buffy coat specimens using QIAGEN kits. Material for sequencing was blood buffy coat. The sequence derives from a woman aged 18 to 75 with a cervical HPV16 infection that either progressed to CIN3+ or cleared (not recorded which).

The CDR3 bases that were read are TGTGCCAGCAGCTTACGGGGGGGAAGGACTGAA. Translated, this gives CASSLRGGRTE. The entire CDR3 reads CASSLRGGRTEAFF. The chain was built from TRBV7-3 and TRBJ1-1; a weak D assignment points to TRBD1 (5 bases agree). The read ends 3 residues before the CDR3 terminus; that terminus is restored from the germline J gene. The CDR3 covers 14 residues, taking in both the cysteine and the phenylalanine. Sequencing covers 33 bases of the CDR3, shown here with the frame starting at base 1. Cut back by 2 bases and 5 bases, the V and J ends lie 12 bases apart. CDR1 and CDR2, looked up from the germline V gene, are SGHTA and FQGTGA.